The 20 T cell receptor beta chains below come from one sample, sequenced in a study of blood T cell repertoires in COVID-19. Sequenced by immunoSEQ multiplex PCR; TCRdb stores in-frame clones only, minus some. The data contain roughly 250,000 clones, approximately 90% of them singletons. Material for sequencing was PBMCs or T cells enriched from blood (not recorded which). Source of these receptors: a man aged 40-55 years who had recovered from COVID-19.

V and J are TRBV11-3 and TRBJ2-1, with a weak D call TRBD2 (6 bases). Per germline, CDR1 SGHNT and CDR2 YENEEA. Between the trimmed V and J ends, which lost 2 bases and 3 bases, there was a span of 23 bases. There are 19 residues in the CDR3. The CDR3 spells CASSLTNPPLGGIYNEQFF. DNA of the CDR3: TGTGCCAGCAGCTTAACCAACCCCCCTTTGGGCGGGATCTACAATGAGCAGTTCTTC.

This clone was found once. The chain is built from TRBV27 and TRBJ2-4, with 7 bases lining up with TRBD2. The CDR3 has 13 amino acids. The junction had 7 bases not matched to a gene; V was cut back by 8 bases and J by 6 bases. The V gene's germline CDR1 is MNHEY and CDR2 SMNVEV (reference sequence). The CDR3 sequence: CASEYGGGNIQYF. CDR3 bases: TGTGCCAGCGAATATGGGGGGGGAAACATTCAGTACTTC.

This chain links TRBV30 with TRBJ2-6; D remains ambiguous. CDR3 length: 18 residues. CDR1 is GTSNPN, CDR2 SVGIG, per germline (reference sequence). Trimming removed 2 bases at V and 0 bases at J, with 17 bases between. CDR3 residues: CAWSHFTIDTSGANVLTF. DNA of the CDR3: TGTGCCTGGAGTCACTTTACGATCGATACCTCTGGGGCCAACGTCCTGACTTTC.

The chain joins TRBV7-9 to TRBJ1-4; 8 nucleotides align to TRBD1. Germline V lookup: CDR1 SEHNR, CDR2 FQNEAQ (reference sequence). Unmatched junction bases numbered 10, after V lost 5 bases and J lost 8 bases. This CDR3 region has 15 residues. This CDR3 is CASSLPRTGNEKLFF. As DNA, the CDR3 is TGTGCCAGCAGCCTCCCGCGGACAGGGAACGAAAAACTGTTTTTT.

The chain recombines TRBV5-1 with TRBJ1-1; D might be TRBD1 (5 bases). V was cut by 4 bases and J by 1 base, with 8 bases left in between. CDR1 and CDR2 from the germline V gene are SGHRS and YFSETQ. This CDR3 has 13 amino acids. The CDR3 is CASSPGPNTEAFF. The CDR3 DNA follows: TGCGCCAGCAGCCCAGGGCCGAACACTGAAGCTTTCTTT.

Ten or more counts support this clone. The chain uses TRBV7-1 and TRBJ2-6, with TRBD2 identical over 11 bases. TRBV7-1 is given ORF status, its function remaining uncertain. The length of the CDR3 is 24 residues. V lost 3 bases to trimming and J lost 0 bases; unmatched junction nucleotides: 22. The CDR3 sequence: CASSSQRPTSGDLLGYSGANVLTF. The CDR3 coding sequence is TGTGCCAGCAGCTCCCAACGGCCGACTAGCGGGGACCTCCTTGGTTACTCTGGGGCCAACGTCCTGACTTTC.

The chain uses TRBV11-2 and TRBJ2-1, with 10 bases matching TRBD2. The CDR3 runs to 16 residues. In germline, CDR1 is SGHAT, CDR2 FQNNGV. V lost 1 base, J lost 8 bases, and 8 bases stayed unmatched. Here the CDR3 reads CASSLGLAGVTHEQFF. As DNA, the CDR3 is TGTGCCAGCAGCTTAGGGCTAGCGGGAGTTACCCATGAGCAGTTCTTC.

The V call is TRBV7-2, the J call TRBJ1-1, with D tentatively TRBD1 (5 bases). V was trimmed by 2 bases and J by 5 bases, leaving 15 bases between them. The CDR3 consists of 15 residues. The germline V gene encodes CDR1 SGHTA and CDR2 FQGNSA. The CDR3 DNA follows: TGTGCCAGCAGCTTAAATCGGGGGGGAGGTACTGAAGCTTTCTTT. Translation gives CASSLNRGGGTEAFF.

The chain joins TRBV2 to TRBJ1-4; D remains unclear. This CDR3 contains 15 residues. Germline CDR1 is SNHLY and CDR2 is FYNNEI. V lost 2 bases and J 0 bases, leaving 7 bases between the germline ends. The CDR3 loop is CASSENYATNEKLFF. The DNA for the CDR3 is TGTGCCAGCAGTGAAAATTATGCAACTAATGAAAAACTGTTTTTT.

This rearrangement joins TRBV4-2 to TRBJ2-3; 13 bases map to TRBD2. This CDR3 contains 20 residues. The V and J ends lost 4 bases and 1 base, in that order; junction bases with no gene match: 14. From germline, CDR1 is LGHNA and CDR2 YNFKEQ. Here the CDR3 reads CASSLTWPPTSGGRTDTQYF. In DNA, the CDR3 is TGTGCCAGCAGCCTCACGTGGCCCCCGACTAGCGGGGGGCGCACAGATACGCAGTATTTT.

The chain links TRBV15 to TRBJ1-4; 8 bases are shared with TRBD1. Trimming removed 0 bases from V and 6 bases from J; junction bases left unmatched: 3. The CDR3 has 15 residues. Germline V gene sequence: CDR1 LNHNV, CDR2 YYDKDF (reference sequence). This CDR3 is CATSRDRGRDEKLFF. In DNA form, the CDR3 reads TGTGCCACCAGCAGAGACAGGGGGCGCGATGAAAAACTGTTTTTT.

The gene calls are TRBV7-2 and TRBJ2-7; D is perhaps TRBD2 (5 bases). Germline values: CDR1 SGHTA, CDR2 FQGNSA. There are 14 residues in the CDR3. Trimming removed 5 bases from V and 3 bases from J, with 14 bases in between. Written as DNA, the CDR3 is TGTGCCAGCAGCGGTAGCGAAGAAGTCTACGAGCAGTACTTC. Residues: CASSGSEEVYEQYF.

The V gene is TRBV10-3, the J gene TRBJ2-1, with TRBD2 matching over 10 bases. The V segment lost 0 bases and the J segment 8 bases; nucleotides outside the gene matches: 10. CDR1 and CDR2 (germline): ENHRY, SYGVKD. This CDR3 is 17 amino acids long. The CDR3 DNA is TGTGCCATCAGTGAGTCGGGAGCGGGGGGGCCGACCGATGAGCAGTTCTTC. Translating gives CAISESGAGGPTDEQFF.

V gene TRBV5-1 combines with J gene TRBJ2-7; 8 nucleotides align to TRBD2. The V gene's germline CDR1 is SGHRS and CDR2 YFSETQ. With V trimmed by 4 bases and J by 4 bases, 7 bases remained unmatched. The CDR3 has 14 amino acids. The CDR3 loop is CASSREGQLYEQYF. In DNA, the CDR3 is TGCGCCAGCAGCCGGGAGGGACAACTATACGAGCAGTACTTC.

The V call is TRBV19, the J call TRBJ2-1; TRBD1 agrees at 7 bases. Losses at the gene ends were 3 bases for V and 0 bases for J; bases not matched to a gene: 11. The CDR3 covers 18 residues. Per the germline V gene, CDR1 is LNHDA and CDR2 is SQIVND (reference sequence). The CDR3 nucleotides read TGTGCCAGTAGTATTTTTGGGTCAGGGGGAAGCTCCTACAATGAGCAGTTCTTC. Protein sequence: CASSIFGSGGSSYNEQFF.

The chain employs TRBV5-6 and TRBJ2-7; D call uncertain. Deletions cut 3 bases from V and 4 bases from J, with 8 bases between. Germline CDR1 reads SGHDT; CDR2 reads YYEEEE. The CDR3 totals 12 residues. In DNA, the CDR3 is TGTGCCAGCAGCTCTGCCCGGTACGAGCAGTACTTC. This encodes CASSSARYEQYF.

The V gene is TRBV3-1 (or the pseudogene TRBV3-2), the J gene TRBJ1-2, with 10 bases fitting TRBD1. In germline, CDR1 is LGHDT, CDR2 YNNKEL (reference sequence). CDR3 length: 14 residues. With V trimmed by 1 base and J by 7 bases, 3 bases remained unmatched. In nucleotides, the CDR3 is TGTGCCAGCAGCCAAGGGGACAGGGGATTTGGCTACACCTTC. This sequence encodes CASSQGDRGFGYTF.

The genes are TRBV30 and TRBJ1-6; no clear D. The V and J ends lost 5 bases and 0 bases respectively, with 5 bases between them. Germline V gene data show CDR1 as GTSNPN and CDR2 as SVGIG (reference sequence). The CDR3 length is 13 residues. The CDR3 sequence is CAWGRSYNSPLHF. CDR3 in DNA: TGTGCCTGGGGCCGCTCCTATAATTCACCCCTCCACTTT.

This rearrangement joins TRBV4-1 to TRBJ1-2, with D possibly matching TRBD1 (6 bases). The CDR3 has 15 amino acids. Trimming cost V 2 bases and J 11 bases, with 21 bases left between them. Germline CDR1 reads MGHRA; CDR2 reads YSYEKL. In DNA, the CDR3 is TGCGCCAGCAGCCAACCAGGCAGGGGAGTTAAGGGATACACCTTC. Encoded protein: CASSQPGRGVKGYTF.

The rearrangement joins TRBV6-2 or TRBV6-3 to TRBJ2-6; possible D gene TRBD1, 6 bases. V lost 4 bases to trimming and J lost 6 bases, with 16 bases between them. The CDR3 has 16 residues. CDR1 is MNHEY and CDR2 is SVGEGT in the germline V gene. CDR3 DNA sequence: TGTGCCAGCAGTTCGTACAGGGTAGGCAAGGCCAACGTCCTGACTTTC. Translation: CASSSYRVGKANVLTF.